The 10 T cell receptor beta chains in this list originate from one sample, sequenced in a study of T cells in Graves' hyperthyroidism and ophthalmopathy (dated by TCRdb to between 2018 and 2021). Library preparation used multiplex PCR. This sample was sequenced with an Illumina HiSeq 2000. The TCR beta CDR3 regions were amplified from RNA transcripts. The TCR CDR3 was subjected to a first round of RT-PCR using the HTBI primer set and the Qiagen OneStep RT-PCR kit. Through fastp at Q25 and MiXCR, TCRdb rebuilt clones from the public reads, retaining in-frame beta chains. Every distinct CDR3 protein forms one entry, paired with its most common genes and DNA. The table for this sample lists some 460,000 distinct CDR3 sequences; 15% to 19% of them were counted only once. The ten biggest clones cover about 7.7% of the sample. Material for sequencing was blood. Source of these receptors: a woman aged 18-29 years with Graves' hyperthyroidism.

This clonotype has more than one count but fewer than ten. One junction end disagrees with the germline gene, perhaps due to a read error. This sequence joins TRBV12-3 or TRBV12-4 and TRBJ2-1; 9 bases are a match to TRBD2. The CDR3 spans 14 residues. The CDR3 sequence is CASRLAGVYNEQFF. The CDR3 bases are TGTGCCAGCAGATTAGCGGGGGTATACAATGAGCAGTTCTTC.

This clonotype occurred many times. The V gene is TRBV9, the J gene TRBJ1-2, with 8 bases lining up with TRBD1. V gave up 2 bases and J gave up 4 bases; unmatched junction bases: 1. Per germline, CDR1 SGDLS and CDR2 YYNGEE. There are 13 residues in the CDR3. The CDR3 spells CASSVGTGYGYTF. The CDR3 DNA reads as TGTGCCAGCAGCGTTGGGACAGGCTATGGCTACACCTTC.

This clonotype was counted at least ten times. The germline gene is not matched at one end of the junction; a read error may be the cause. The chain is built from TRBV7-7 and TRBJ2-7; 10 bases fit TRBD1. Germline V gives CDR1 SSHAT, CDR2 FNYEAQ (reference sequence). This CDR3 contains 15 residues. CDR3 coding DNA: TGTGCTAGCAGCGTAGACAGGGGGCCTTCCTACGAGCAGTACTTC. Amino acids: CASSVDRGPSYEQYF.

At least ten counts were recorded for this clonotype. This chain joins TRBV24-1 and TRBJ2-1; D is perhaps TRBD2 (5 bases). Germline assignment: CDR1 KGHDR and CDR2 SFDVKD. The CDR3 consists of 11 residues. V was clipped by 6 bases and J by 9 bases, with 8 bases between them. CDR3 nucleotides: TGTGCCACCAGTTATGCGGGTGAGCAGTTCTTC. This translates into CATSYAGEQFF.

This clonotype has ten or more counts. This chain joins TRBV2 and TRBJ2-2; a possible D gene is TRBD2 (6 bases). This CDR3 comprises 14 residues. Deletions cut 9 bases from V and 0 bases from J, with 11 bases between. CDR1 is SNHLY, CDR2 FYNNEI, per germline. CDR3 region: CASGGTSNTGELFF. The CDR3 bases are TGTGCCAGTGGCGGGACGTCGAACACCGGGGAGCTGTTTTTT.

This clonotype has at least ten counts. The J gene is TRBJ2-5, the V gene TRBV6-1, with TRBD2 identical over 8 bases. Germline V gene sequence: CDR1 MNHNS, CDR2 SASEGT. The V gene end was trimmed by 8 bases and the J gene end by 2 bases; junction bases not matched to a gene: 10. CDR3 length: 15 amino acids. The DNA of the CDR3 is TGTGCCAGCTCCGGGGGGGGGATCGGACAAGAGACCCAGTACTTC. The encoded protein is CASSGGGIGQETQYF.

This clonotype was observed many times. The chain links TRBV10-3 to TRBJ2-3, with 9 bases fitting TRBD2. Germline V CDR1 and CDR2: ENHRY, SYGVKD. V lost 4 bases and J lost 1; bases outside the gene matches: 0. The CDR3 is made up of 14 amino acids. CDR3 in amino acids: CAISGLAGTDTQYF. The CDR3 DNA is TGTGCCATCAGTGGACTAGCGGGCACAGATACGCAGTATTTT.

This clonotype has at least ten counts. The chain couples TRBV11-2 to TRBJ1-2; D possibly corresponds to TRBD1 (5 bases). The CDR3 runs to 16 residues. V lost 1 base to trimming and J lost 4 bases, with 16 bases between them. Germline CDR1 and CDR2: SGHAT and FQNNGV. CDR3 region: CASSLGAQGELYGYTF. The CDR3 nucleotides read TGTGCCAGCAGCTTAGGAGCTCAGGGAGAACTCTATGGCTACACCTTC.

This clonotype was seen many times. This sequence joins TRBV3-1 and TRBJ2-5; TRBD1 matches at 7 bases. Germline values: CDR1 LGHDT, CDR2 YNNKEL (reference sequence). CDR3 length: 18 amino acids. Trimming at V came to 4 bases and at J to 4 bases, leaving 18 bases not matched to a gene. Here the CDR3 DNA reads TGTGCCAGCAGCCCCAAGCTTACAGGGGCAAAGTTAGTAGAGACCCAGTACTTC. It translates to CASSPKLTGAKLVETQYF.

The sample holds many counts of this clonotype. CDR3 DNA sequence: TGTGCCAGCAGTGAAGGGGGACTAGCGAGAGATACGCAGTATTTT. It codes for CASSEGGLARDTQYF. The chain has TRBV2 and TRBJ2-3, with 10 positions matching TRBD2. Trimming took 1 base from V and 5 from J; bases not matched to a gene: 3. CDR3 length: 15 residues. The germline V gene encodes CDR1 SNHLY and CDR2 FYNNEI.